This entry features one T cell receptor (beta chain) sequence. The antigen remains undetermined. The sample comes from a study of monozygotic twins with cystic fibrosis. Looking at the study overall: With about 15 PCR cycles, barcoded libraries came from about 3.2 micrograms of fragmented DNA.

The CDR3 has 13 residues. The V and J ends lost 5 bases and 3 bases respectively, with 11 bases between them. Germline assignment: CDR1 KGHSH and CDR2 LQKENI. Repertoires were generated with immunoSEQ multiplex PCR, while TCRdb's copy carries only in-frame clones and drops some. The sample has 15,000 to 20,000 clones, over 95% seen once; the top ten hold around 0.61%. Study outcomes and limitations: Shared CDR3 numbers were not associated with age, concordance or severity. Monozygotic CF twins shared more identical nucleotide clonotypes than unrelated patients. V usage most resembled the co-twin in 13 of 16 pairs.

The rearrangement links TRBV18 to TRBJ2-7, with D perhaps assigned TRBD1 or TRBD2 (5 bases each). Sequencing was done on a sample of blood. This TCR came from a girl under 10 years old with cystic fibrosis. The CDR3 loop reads CASSGGAVYEQYF. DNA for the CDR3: TGTGCCAGCTCAGGGGGTGCAGTCTACGAGCAGTACTTC.